The 13 T cell receptor beta chains given below trace back to one sample, sequenced in a study of identical twins. One entry per CDR3 protein results from TCRdb running MiXCR on the 5' RACE reads. Of 1.5 million to 2 million distinct CDR3 sequences in the sample, 25% to 35% were seen once. Sample: cord blood. The source is a newborn girl in good health.

This clonotype was detected many times. V usage is TRBV29-1 and J usage is TRBJ1-2; D may be TRBD1 (5 bases). This CDR3 spans 11 amino acids. The V end was cut by 7 bases, the J end by 5 bases, with 11 bases between. Germline V gene data show CDR1 as SQVTM and CDR2 as ANQGSEA. For the CDR3, the DNA is TGCAGCGAGGGACTCCCATATGGCTACACCTTC. The encoded protein is CSEGLPYGYTF.

This clonotype was observed at least ten times. The chain carries TRBV6-5 and TRBJ2-1, with a possible D match to TRBD2 (6 bases). The germline CDR1 and CDR2 sequences are MNHEY and SVGAGI. Trimming shortened V by 5 bases and J by 5 bases, and 13 bases separated the two germline ends. The CDR3 is made up of 14 amino acids. CDR3 coding DNA: TGTGCCAGCAGTCCGGGACTCCCGCACAATGAGCAGTTCTTC. This codes for CASSPGLPHNEQFF.

V is TRBV25-1 and J is TRBJ2-2, with 8 nucleotides matching TRBD1. This CDR3 is 14 amino acids long. J lost 7 bases, V lost 7 bases, and 8 bases had no gene match. Germline loops: CDR1 MGHDK, CDR2 SYGVNS. This CDR3 reads CASTGQGESGELFF. As DNA, the CDR3 is TGTGCCAGCACAGGACAGGGAGAAAGCGGGGAGCTGTTTTTT.

The rearrangement joins TRBV7-2 to TRBJ2-1; D might be TRBD2 (6 bases). CDR3 size: 15 residues. CDR1 is SGHTA, CDR2 FQGNSA, per germline. The V end was cut by 5 bases, the J end by 10 bases, with 21 bases between. CDR3 DNA sequence: TGTGCCAGCAGCGGACGGGCGGGGCTCTCCTACGAGCAGTTCTTC. This codes for CASSGRAGLSYEQFF.

This clonotype was detected many times. The V call is TRBV5-1, the J call TRBJ1-2; TRBD1 matches at 8 bases. The CDR3 has 14 residues. Germline V lookup: CDR1 SGHRS, CDR2 YFSETQ. J lost 3 bases, V lost 3 bases, and 4 bases had no gene match. CDR3 sequence reads: CASSSTGEDYGYTF. As DNA, the CDR3 is TGCGCCAGCAGCTCGACAGGGGAGGACTATGGCTACACCTTC.

This clonotype came up many times. The rearrangement uses TRBV2 and TRBJ2-7; D gene unclear. The V gene's germline CDR1 is SNHLY and CDR2 FYNNEI. This CDR3 contains 10 residues. V dropped 6 bases and J dropped 10 bases, with 10 bases sitting between them. CDR3 residues: CASRELRQYF. The DNA for the CDR3 is TGTGCCAGCAGGGAACTCCGACAGTACTTC. The variable domain in full, with the rest retrieved from reference TRBV2 and TRBJ2-7, is EPEVTQTPSHQVTQMGQEVILRCVPISNHLYFYWYRQILGQKVEFLVSFYNNEISEKSEIFDDQFSVERPDGSNFTLKIRSTKLEDSAMYFCASRELRQYFGPGTRLTVT.

There are a few counts of this clonotype. The chain carries TRBV2 and TRBJ2-5; 12 bases map to TRBD2. After removal of 10 bases from V and 4 bases from J, the junction contained 7 bases not matched to a gene. This CDR3 has 14 residues. Germline CDR1 is SNHLY and CDR2 is FYNNEI. The CDR3 DNA is TGTGCCATCAAGACGGGACTAGCGGGAGAGACCCAGTACTTC. It is translated as CAIKTGLAGETQYF.

This clonotype showed up many times. V gene TRBV29-1 combines with J gene TRBJ2-3; D is unresolved. Per germline, CDR1 SQVTM and CDR2 ANQGSEA. V lost 3 bases and J 1 base, leaving 2 bases between the germline ends. The CDR3 covers 11 residues. The DNA for the CDR3 is TGCAGCGTTGAGGGCACAGATACGCAGTATTTT. Its protein product is CSVEGTDTQYF.

V usage is TRBV25-1 and J usage is TRBJ2-1; 7 bases match TRBD2. The germline V gene has CDR1 MGHDK and CDR2 SYGVNS. CDR3 length: 15 amino acids. The V segment lost 6 bases and the J segment 6 bases; nucleotides outside the gene matches: 11. CDR3 in DNA: TGTGCCAGCAGCTCAATCCTAGCGGTCAGCAATGAGCAGTTCTTC. Residues: CASSSILAVSNEQFF. The full variable domain, rest sourced from reference TRBV25-1 and TRBJ2-1, is EADIYQTPRYLVIGTGKKITLECSQTMGHDKMYWYQQDPGMELHLIHYSYGVNSTEKGDLSSESTVSRIRTEHFPLTLESARPSHTSQYLCASSSILAVSNEQFFGPGTRLTVL.

V is TRBV5-1 and J is TRBJ2-5, with D possibly being TRBD1 (5 bases). The CDR3 length is 14 residues. The V and J ends lost 7 bases and 6 bases respectively, with 19 bases between them. Germline V lookup: CDR1 SGHRS, CDR2 YFSETQ. The CDR3 loop reads CASGNQQGLQTQYF. Here the CDR3 DNA reads TGCGCCAGCGGGAACCAGCAGGGTTTGCAGACCCAGTACTTC.

This clonotype was observed a handful of times. The J gene is TRBJ1-5, the V gene TRBV12-3 or TRBV12-4; 8 positions match TRBD1. The CDR3 sequence is 16 residues long. V was clipped by 4 bases and J by 0 bases; unmatched bases: 5. CDR3 in DNA: TGTGCCAGCAGTTCACAGGGGGAAGCTAGCAATCAGCCCCAGCATTTT. This codes for CASSSQGEASNQPQHF.

This clonotype was counted between two and nine times. This chain uses TRBV20-1 with TRBJ2-4; 7 nucleotides match TRBD2. This CDR3 has 17 residues. CDR1 and CDR2 (germline): DFQATT, SNEGSKA (reference sequence). Trimming took 5 bases from V and 0 from J; bases not matched to a gene: 13. The CDR3 DNA follows: TGCAGTGCTGATCCCCCCGGACTAGGGGTAGCCAAAAACATTCAGTACTTC. The encoded protein is CSADPPGLGVAKNIQYF.

This chain joins TRBV24-1 and TRBJ2-3, with 7 bases fitting TRBD1. The CDR3 contains 14 residues. In germline, CDR1 is KGHDR, CDR2 SFDVKD. Trimming took 5 bases from V and 1 from J; bases not matched to a gene: 2. The CDR3 DNA follows: TGTGCCACCAGTGCCACAGGGGGCACAGATACGCAGTATTTT. This sequence encodes CATSATGGTDTQYF.